A single sample is the source of the 15 T cell receptor beta chains below, sequenced in a study of T cell clonotyping in hematopoietic cell transplantation. The table came from immunoSEQ multiplex PCR; TCRdb's copy has only in-frame clones and leaves some out. The data show about 14,000 clones, around 84% seen once. Sequenced here: PBMCs, sampled 100 days after allogeneic stem cell transplant. Receptors originate from a male patient in his fifties or sixties who had an allogeneic stem cell transplant from an unrelated donor, so T cells may come from the graft donor. Some clones in this sample may be carry-over from other donors' samples.

The V gene is TRBV6-5, the J gene TRBJ2-1; D ambiguous. V lost 0 bases to trimming and J lost 7 bases, with 10 bases between them. Germline loops: CDR1 MNHEY, CDR2 SVGAGI. The CDR3 loop spans 14 amino acids. The CDR3 bases are TGTGCCAGCAGTTACTCTTTAAGTCCGAATGAGCAGTTCTTC. Translation: CASSYSLSPNEQFF.

The genes are TRBV9 and TRBJ1-1; no reliable D call. V dropped 4 bases and J dropped 5 bases, with 6 bases sitting between them. CDR3 length equals 11 residues. The germline CDR1 and CDR2 sequences are SGDLS and YYNGEE. The CDR3 DNA reads TGTGCCAGCAGCCCCTATACTGAAGCTTTCTTT. Its translation: CASSPYTEAFF.

V gene TRBV5-1 combines with J gene TRBJ2-5; D may be TRBD1 (6 bases). Trimming removed 1 base at V and 1 base at J, with 8 bases between. The CDR3 loop spans 14 amino acids. CDR1 is SGHRS, CDR2 YFSETQ, per germline. The CDR3 nucleotides are TGCGCCAGCAGCTTGATGGGGGCCCAAGAGACCCAGTACTTC. This gives the protein CASSLMGAQETQYF.

The chain has TRBV11-2 and TRBJ2-4; D gene ambiguous. The length of the CDR3 is 17 residues. Trimming shortened V by 5 bases and J by 0 bases, and 17 bases separated the two germline ends. Germline CDR1 is SGHAT and CDR2 is FQNNGV. The CDR3 DNA reads TGTGCCAGCAGCCCAAGGTCAGGCCTCCTAGCCAAAAACATTCAGTACTTC. Protein: CASSPRSGLLAKNIQYF. Variable domain in full (rest from reference TRBV11-2 and TRBJ2-4): EAGVAQSPRYKIIEKRQSVAFWCNPISGHATLYWYQQILGQGPKLLIQFQNNGVVDDSQLPKDRFSAERLKGVDSTLKIQPAKLEDSAVYLCASSPRSGLLAKNIQYFGAGTRLSVL.

This chain uses TRBV30 with TRBJ1-2, with 7 bases that match TRBD1. The V gene's germline CDR1 is GTSNPN and CDR2 SVGIG (reference sequence). The CDR3 extends over 13 amino acids. Unmatched junction bases numbered 8, after V lost 8 bases and J lost 2 bases. CDR3 DNA: TGTGCCGAACAGGGGTCGCCAAACTATGGCTACACCTTC. As protein: CAEQGSPNYGYTF.

Details on this clone: This sample also contains other DNA sequences that code for the same CDR3. The V gene is TRBV7-3, the J gene TRBJ2-7; 7 nucleotides line up with TRBD2. Germline V gives CDR1 SGHTA, CDR2 FQGTGA. The ends lost 3 bases at V and 3 bases at J; junction bases unmatched: 2. This CDR3 has 13 amino acids. The CDR3 bases are TGTGCCAGCAGCTTCGGCGGGGGCTACGAGCAGTACTTC. It codes for CASSFGGGYEQYF.

V usage is TRBV10-1 and J usage is TRBJ1-1; TRBD1 might be the D (6 bases). Germline V lookup: CDR1 WNHNN, CDR2 SYGVQD (reference sequence). The CDR3 contains 13 residues. Deletions cut 6 bases from V and 3 bases from J, with 11 bases between. The CDR3 bases are TGCGCCAGCAGAAAGAACAGGGACACTGAAGCTTTCTTT. Translated, it gives CASRKNRDTEAFF.

The rearrangement joins TRBV7-9 to TRBJ2-3, with D uncertain. The CDR3 has 14 residues. V was clipped by 5 bases and J by 8 bases, with 17 bases between them. CDR1 SEHNR and CDR2 FQNEAQ come from the germline V gene (reference sequence). CDR3 DNA sequence: TGTGCCAGCAGCCCCCGGACGGCTGACGGTACGCAGTATTTT. Residues: CASSPRTADGTQYF.

The gene calls are TRBV15 and TRBJ2-7, with a weak D call TRBD1 (6 bases). Germline CDR1 is LNHNV and CDR2 is YYDKDF (reference sequence). The CDR3 runs to 16 residues. Trimming took 5 bases from V and 1 from J, leaving 18 bases between them. CDR3 amino acids: CATSAGLDRPSYEQYF. The CDR3 nucleotides are TGTGCCACCAGCGCAGGGCTGGACAGACCTTCCTACGAGCAGTACTTC.

The V and J genes are TRBV10-3 and TRBJ1-4, with TRBD1 matching 10 bases. CDR1 is ENHRY, CDR2 SYGVKD, per germline. CDR3 length equals 14 residues. V lost 6 bases, J lost 8 bases, and 6 bases stayed unmatched. The CDR3 bases are TGTGCCATCAGCCCCGGGACAGGGGAGGAAAAACTGTTTTTT. It codes for CAISPGTGEEKLFF.

This chain uses TRBV16 with TRBJ2-7; a weak D match, TRBD1 (6 bases). Germline CDR1 is KGHSY and CDR2 is FQNENV. The CDR3 sequence is 15 residues long. V was clipped by 1 base and J by 2 bases, with 12 bases between them. The CDR3 here is CASSQYAGEAYEQYF. CDR3 nucleotides: TGTGCCAGCAGCCAATACGCAGGGGAAGCCTACGAGCAGTACTTC.

The chain links TRBV6-4 to TRBJ2-2, with 8 bases fitting TRBD1. Trimming at V came to 3 bases and at J to 6 bases, leaving 3 bases not matched to a gene. The germline V gene encodes CDR1 MRHNA and CDR2 SNTAGT. CDR3 length: 14 residues. In nucleotides, the CDR3 is TGTGCCAGCAGTGAAGACAGGGGAGCCGGGGAGCTGTTTTTT. Translation: CASSEDRGAGELFF.

This clone was seen a handful of times. In the same sample, other DNA sequences code for this CDR3. The chain joins TRBV15 to TRBJ2-7; possibly TRBD2 for D (6 bases). This CDR3 is 14 amino acids long. The V end lost 1 base, the J end lost 2 bases, and 9 bases lay between the germline ends. Germline CDR1 reads LNHNV; CDR2 reads YYDKDF (reference sequence). The CDR3 reads CATSRGGTAYEQYF. Written as DNA, the CDR3 is TGTGCCACCAGCAGAGGCGGGACTGCCTACGAGCAGTACTTC. The variable domain in full, completed from reference TRBV15 and TRBJ2-7, reads DAMVIQNPRYQVTQFGKPVTLSCSQTLNHNVMYWYQQKSSQAPKLLFHYYDKDFNNEADTPDNFQSRRPNTSFCFLDIRSPGLGDTAMYLCATSRGGTAYEQYFGPGTRLTVT.

V and J are TRBV29-1 and TRBJ2-3; TRBD2 matches 7 bases. The germline CDR1 and CDR2 sequences are SQVTM and ANQGSEA. This CDR3 has 14 amino acids. Losses at the gene ends were 5 bases for V and 0 bases for J; bases not matched to a gene: 5. The CDR3 sequence: CSVWKRDSTDTQYF. CDR3 coding DNA: TGCAGCGTTTGGAAGCGGGACAGCACAGATACGCAGTATTTT.

This sequence joins TRBV5-8 and TRBJ2-1; D is unresolved. The V and J ends lost 5 bases and 8 bases respectively, with 20 bases between them. CDR1 and CDR2 (germline): SGHTS, YDEGEE. There are 15 residues in the CDR3. The CDR3 reads CASRFTPEERHEQFF. The CDR3 DNA reads as TGTGCCAGCAGATTTACCCCCGAGGAGCGTCATGAGCAGTTCTTC.